This T cell receptor (beta chain) was documented in a study of shared clonotypes between healthy human individuals. The overall study: Contributing individuals were a couple of females and three males aged 18 to 49. Overall study results and limits: Blood was the sole source, and tissue repertoires probably differ. An anticipated effect of sequencing depth on clonotype sharing among donors was recognized.

Method: immunoSEQ multiplex PCR; TCRdb's copy keeps in-frame clones and lacks some. The sample shows about 520,000 clones, 60% to 80% of them seen only once. Trimming took off 2 bases at V and 5 bases at J, with 12 bases between the two ends. This CDR3 has 15 residues. Per the germline V gene, CDR1 is MNHEY and CDR2 is SMNVEV (reference sequence). Comment on this clone: Its specificity is unknown.

The clonotype originates from a woman in her 40s in good health. Some clones in this sample may be carry-over from other donors' samples. The chain employs TRBV27 and TRBJ2-2; tentatively, D is TRBD2 (5 bases). Sequencing input: PBMCs. Here the CDR3 DNA reads TGTGCCAGCAGTTTACGGGGTGGGCGGACCGGGGAGCTGTTTTTT. Translating it yields CASSLRGGRTGELFF.